What follows are 26 T cell receptor beta chains derived from one specimen sequenced in a study of T cell responses to AZD1222 COVID-19 vaccine. Sequencing used immunoSEQ multiplex PCR; TCRdb keeps in-frame clones, though not all of them. The profile covers over 150,000 clones, with about nine tenths appearing a single time and 2% to 3% taken by the ten largest. Sequencing used peripheral blood, obtained on day 0 of AZD1222 vaccination. These receptors all stem from an adult in good health.

The CDR3 DNA reads TGTGCCAGCAAAATTGAGACAGGGGCAATGAACACTGAAGCTTTCTTT. It translates to CASKIETGAMNTEAFF. The chain employs TRBV2 and TRBJ1-1, with 8 bases identical to TRBD1. V lost 7 bases to trimming and J lost 0 bases; unmatched junction nucleotides: 10. Germline V gene data show CDR1 as SNHLY and CDR2 as FYNNEI. The CDR3 is 16 amino acids.

In nucleotides, the CDR3 is TGTGCCAGTCTAGGGCGGGTCATATCCTACGAGCAGTACTTC. This gives the protein CASLGRVISYEQYF. V usage is TRBV28 and J usage is TRBJ2-7, with TRBD2 as a possible D gene (5 bases). The CDR3 consists of 14 residues. Trimming left V 9 bases short and J 1 base short, with 16 bases between. CDR1 is MDHEN, CDR2 SYDVKM, per germline.

V gene TRBV5-1 combines with J gene TRBJ1-1; unclear D gene. From germline, CDR1 is SGHRS and CDR2 YFSETQ. This CDR3 has 14 amino acids. The V gene lost 0 bases and the J gene lost 1 base, with 7 bases spanning the gap. CDR3 in amino acids: CASSLAAGNTEAFF. The CDR3 DNA reads as TGCGCCAGCAGCTTGGCTGCGGGGAACACTGAAGCTTTCTTT.

In nucleotides, the CDR3 is TGTGCCAGCAGCCTAATTGAGTGGCCCCCTCGGGAGAGGCATAATTCACCCCTCCACTTT. Translating it yields CASSLIEWPPRERHNSPLHF. The J gene is TRBJ1-6, the V gene TRBV27; D remains unclear. Trimming left V 6 bases short and J 5 bases short, with 29 bases between. CDR3 length equals 20 residues. Germline V gene data show CDR1 as MNHEY and CDR2 as SMNVEV (reference sequence).

V usage is TRBV7-3 and J usage is TRBJ2-1, with 10 bases lining up with TRBD2. This CDR3 has 15 amino acids. The trim removed 3 bases at V and 4 bases at J, leaving 3 bases unmatched. In germline, CDR1 is SGHTA, CDR2 FQGTGA. The DNA of the CDR3 is TGTGCCAGCAGCTTCGGACTAGCGGAATACAATGAGCAGTTCTTC. As protein: CASSFGLAEYNEQFF.

The V gene is TRBV5-4, the J gene TRBJ1-1; 11 bases are shared with TRBD1. The V gene end was trimmed by 4 bases and the J gene end by 4 bases; junction bases not matched to a gene: 9. CDR1 and CDR2 (germline): SGHNT, YYREEE (reference sequence). The CDR3 spans 16 residues. The CDR3 spells CASSQGQGGSSTEAFF. The CDR3 coding sequence is TGTGCCAGCAGCCAGGGACAGGGGGGGAGTAGCACTGAAGCTTTCTTT.

The chain joins TRBV18 to TRBJ2-1, with 8 bases lining up with TRBD2. The CDR3 sequence is 16 residues long. The trim removed 3 bases at V and 7 bases at J, leaving 11 bases unmatched. CDR1 KGHSH and CDR2 LQKENI come from the germline V gene. In DNA, the CDR3 is TGTGCCAGCTCACCGCAACAGCGGGAGACTCTAAATGAGCAGTTCTTC. Amino acid sequence: CASSPQQRETLNEQFF. Complete variable domain (other parts from reference TRBV18 and TRBJ2-1): NAGVMQNPRHLVRRRGQEARLRCSPMKGHSHVYWYRQLPEEGLKFMVYLQKENIIDESGMPKERFSAEFPKEGPSILRIQQVVRGDSAAYFCASSPQQRETLNEQFFGPGTRLTVL.

The rearrangement joins TRBV30 to TRBJ1-6, with D perhaps TRBD1 (5 bases). CDR1 and CDR2 (germline): GTSNPN, SVGIG (reference sequence). V lost 5 bases and J lost 10, with 12 bases in between. The CDR3 spans 12 residues. CDR3: CAWGAGRSPLHF. The CDR3 nucleotides are TGTGCCTGGGGGGCCGGGAGGTCACCCCTCCACTTT.

The genes are TRBV19 and TRBJ2-7; TRBD2 matches 7 bases. The V gene's germline CDR1 is LNHDA and CDR2 SQIVND (reference sequence). V lost 5 bases to trimming and J lost 2 bases; unmatched junction nucleotides: 9. This CDR3 has 15 residues. CDR3 sequence (DNA): TGTGCCAGTAGTGGGCCGCGGGGGTTCCCCTACGAGCAGTACTTC. Translated: CASSGPRGFPYEQYF.

V usage is TRBV12-3 or TRBV12-4 and J usage is TRBJ2-7; D ambiguous. The CDR3 has 11 amino acids. Between the trimmed V and J ends, which lost 5 bases and 6 bases, there was a span of 8 bases. Written as DNA, the CDR3 is TGTGCCAGCAGTAAGTCGGGCGAGCAGTACTTC. Translation: CASSKSGEQYF.

The CDR3 DNA reads TGTGCCACCAGCAGAGATCGACTAGCGGGAGGGTCCTACGAGCAGTACTTC. As protein: CATSRDRLAGGSYEQYF. The gene calls are TRBV15 and TRBJ2-7, with 14 bases that match TRBD2. CDR3 length equals 17 residues. The V and J ends lost 0 bases and 1 base, in that order; junction bases with no gene match: 2. Germline assignment: CDR1 LNHNV and CDR2 YYDKDF (reference sequence).

The chain has TRBV5-8 and TRBJ1-5, with D maybe TRBD1 (5 bases). CDR3 length: 14 amino acids. Germline CDR1 is SGHTS and CDR2 is YDEGEE. V lost 3 bases to trimming and J lost 4 bases, with 11 bases between them. The CDR3 here is CASSSGTYNQPQHF. CDR3 nucleotide sequence: TGTGCCAGCAGCTCCGGGACCTATAATCAGCCCCAGCATTTT.

On this clone: Other DNA sequences in the sample encode the same CDR3. V is TRBV19 and J is TRBJ2-7; 10 positions agree with TRBD2. Germline assignment: CDR1 LNHDA and CDR2 SQIVND (reference sequence). The CDR3 length is 15 residues. Trimming cost V 3 bases and J 0 bases; bases outside gene matches: 2. CDR3 DNA sequence: TGTGCCAGTAGTATCGGGACTAGCGTCTCCTACGAGCAGTACTTC. Its protein is CASSIGTSVSYEQYF.

This rearrangement joins TRBV11-3 to TRBJ2-3; 10 nucleotides line up with TRBD2. Germline CDR1 reads SGHNT; CDR2 reads YENEEA. This CDR3 is 20 amino acids long. V was pared by 4 bases and J by 3 bases, with 19 bases of the junction left unmatched. CDR3 nucleotide sequence: TGTGCCAGCAGCTACCCCCGGCTAGCGGGAGCGAATTTGTGGACAGATACGCAGTATTTT. Translated: CASSYPRLAGANLWTDTQYF.

The chain joins TRBV5-8 to TRBJ1-5, with 7 bases aligning to TRBD1. The CDR3 sequence is 15 residues long. V trimming: 3 bases; J trimming: 0 bases; junction bases outside the gene matches: 3. Germline lookup yields CDR1 SGHTS and CDR2 YDEGEE. CDR3 nucleotide sequence: TGTGCCAGCAGCTGGGACAGACCTAGCAATCAGCCCCAGCATTTT. This encodes CASSWDRPSNQPQHF.

The table lists this clone with a count of one. The chain employs TRBV7-2 and TRBJ2-6; tentative D call: TRBD2 (5 bases). V was clipped by 11 bases and J by 0 bases, with 14 bases between them. The germline V gene has CDR1 SGHTA and CDR2 FQGNSA. The CDR3 is 15 residues long. CDR3 residues: CASQREYSGANVLTF. In DNA form, the CDR3 reads TGTGCCTCCCAAAGGGAGTACTCTGGGGCCAACGTCCTGACTTTC.

The rearrangement joins TRBV5-4 to TRBJ1-5, with 7 bases that match TRBD1. The CDR3 has 15 amino acids. The germline gives CDR1 SGHNT, CDR2 YYREEE (reference sequence). V lost 4 bases, J lost 4 bases, and 8 bases stayed unmatched. The CDR3 reads CASSPLQGHNQPQHF. DNA for the CDR3: TGTGCCAGCAGCCCGCTACAGGGGCATAATCAGCCCCAGCATTTT.

V is TRBV11-2 and J is TRBJ1-1; D not certain. The V end was cut by 5 bases, the J end by 1 base, with 17 bases between. The germline V gene has CDR1 SGHAT and CDR2 FQNNGV. This CDR3 has 16 amino acids. CDR3: CASSPKVLRTNTEAFF. CDR3 nucleotide sequence: TGTGCCAGCAGCCCAAAGGTATTGAGGACGAACACTGAAGCTTTCTTT.

The sample holds a few counts of this clone. The chain combines TRBV5-4 with TRBJ2-7; D ambiguous. Germline lookup yields CDR1 SGHNT and CDR2 YYREEE (reference sequence). CDR3 length: 12 residues. Trimming cost V 4 bases and J 2 bases, with 7 bases left between them. The CDR3 loop reads CASSGSTYEQYF. The CDR3 DNA sequence: TGTGCCAGCAGCGGCTCTACCTACGAGCAGTACTTC.

The V gene is TRBV5-6, the J gene TRBJ1-2; D not certain. Germline loops: CDR1 SGHDT, CDR2 YYEEEE. The ends were cut back, 0 bases at V and 2 bases at J, with 17 bases in the middle. The CDR3 has 17 amino acids. The CDR3: CASSLARQLSWNYGYTF. DNA of the CDR3: TGTGCCAGCAGCTTGGCCCGGCAGCTCTCTTGGAACTATGGCTACACCTTC.

The chain joins TRBV5-1 to TRBJ1-5; D gene uncertain. The germline CDR1 and CDR2 sequences are SGHRS and YFSETQ. V lost 4 bases to trimming and J lost 7 bases, with 18 bases between them. The CDR3 has 15 amino acids. CDR3 DNA: TGCGCCAGCAGCCGCCGGCCAGGAGACGGGCAGCCCCAGCATTTT. It translates to CASSRRPGDGQPQHF.

The chain couples TRBV2 to TRBJ1-5; TRBD1 is a possible D gene (6 bases). This CDR3 is 15 amino acids long. V lost 6 bases, J lost 1 base, and 13 bases lay in between. Germline assignment: CDR1 SNHLY and CDR2 FYNNEI. This CDR3 reads CASSRRGGSNQPQHF. The CDR3 DNA reads as TGTGCCAGCAGCCGTAGGGGGGGAAGCAATCAGCCCCAGCATTTT.

This sequence joins TRBV11-2 and TRBJ2-7; the D is unclear. Germline assignment: CDR1 SGHAT and CDR2 FQNNGV. The CDR3 has 14 residues. With 2 bases removed from V and 7 bases from J, the gap between germline ends came to 15 bases. The chain's CDR3 is CASSLLSSFGEQYF. Here the CDR3 DNA reads TGTGCCAGCAGCTTACTAAGCAGCTTCGGGGAGCAGTACTTC.

V gene TRBV5-1 combines with J gene TRBJ2-7; TRBD1 matches at 9 bases. This CDR3 has 14 residues. Germline lookup yields CDR1 SGHRS and CDR2 YFSETQ. The trim removed 4 bases at V and 5 bases at J, leaving 7 bases unmatched. The DNA of the CDR3 is TGCGCCAGCAGCGTAGACAGGGGGGACGACGAGCAGTACTTC. Amino acid sequence: CASSVDRGDDEQYF. The full variable domain, completed using reference TRBV5-1 and TRBJ2-7, is KAGVTQTPRYLIKTRGQQVTLSCSPISGHRSVSWYQQTPGQGLQFLFEYFSETQRNKGNFPGRFSGRQFSNSRSEMNVSTLELGDSALYLCASSVDRGDDEQYFGPGTRLTVT.

V gene TRBV11-2 combines with J gene TRBJ2-3; 10 bases map to TRBD2. The V gene end was trimmed by 5 bases and the J gene end by 6 bases; junction bases not matched to a gene: 11. This CDR3 is built from 16 residues. Germline CDR1 and CDR2: SGHAT and FQNNGV. This CDR3 is CASSRPPSGSVDTQYF. Written as DNA, the CDR3 is TGTGCCAGCAGCCGGCCCCCTAGCGGGAGTGTTGATACGCAGTATTTT.

This clone came up once. The chain has TRBV4-1 and TRBJ1-1; D remains unclear. The germline V gene encodes CDR1 MGHRA and CDR2 YSYEKL. The CDR3 has 19 residues. V was shortened by 2 bases and J by 0 bases, with 22 bases between the two germline ends. CDR3 nucleotide sequence: TGCGCCAGCAGCCAATCAATCCTCCCTGTTACCGTTATGAACACTGAAGCTTTCTTT. It translates to CASSQSILPVTVMNTEAFF.